Listed below are T cell receptor beta chains from one sample, sequenced in a study of blood T cell repertoires in COVID-19. Method: immunoSEQ multiplex PCR; TCRdb's copy keeps in-frame clones and lacks some. Among roughly 180,000 clones, less than 90% were seen once, and the ten largest hold about 2.1%. Material: peripheral blood. Receptor source: a man aged 65 to 79 with active or convalescent COVID-19. Both conserved end residues are trimmed from each CDR3. The D gene is left open where the match is weak. Rows give clone size only sometimes, using once, few, many, or a class for an expanded clone.

CDR3aa	abundance	v_gene	d_gene	j_gene
SASSEGPYNEQF	.	TRBV20-1	.	TRBJ2-1
ASSDRDRQETQY	.	TRBV6-1	TRBD1	TRBJ2-5
ASAGGGRSYNEQF	.	TRBV9	.	TRBJ2-1
AIATGGLQETQY	once	TRBV7-2	.	TRBJ2-5
AWRLETHTDTQY	.	TRBV30	.	TRBJ2-3
ASRTQGSRTGELF	.	TRBV6-5	TRBD1	TRBJ2-2
ASSLGTGFGNTIY	once	TRBV7-6	TRBD1	TRBJ1-3
ATSRNDPTGEQY	.	TRBV15	.	TRBJ2-7
ATSRHRAGANVLT	.	TRBV15	.	TRBJ2-6
AWSPHQASGNTIY	.	TRBV30	.	TRBJ1-3
AWIGDRAIPGYT	few	TRBV30	TRBD1	TRBJ1-2
ASSLSTLLWGDNQETQY	.	TRBV7-8	.	TRBJ2-5
ASSEAPLGDVNEKLF	.	TRBV2	.	TRBJ1-4
ASRLTPGKNTGELF	.	TRBV6-4	.	TRBJ2-2
ASRQTGWDIQY	.	TRBV12-3/TRBV12-4	.	TRBJ2-4
ASGSGWGEETQY	.	TRBV10-2	.	TRBJ2-5
ATGLGLAGTDTQY	.	TRBV6-5	.	TRBJ2-3
ASSQGSEGSAGELF	.	TRBV4-3	.	TRBJ2-2
ASSPNRGGEETQY	.	TRBV27	TRBD1	TRBJ2-5
AWIRDRGHGYT	.	TRBV30	TRBD1	TRBJ1-2
ASSGQVSYNEQF	.	TRBV19	TRBD1	TRBJ2-1
ASRQGNGYT	.	TRBV2	TRBD1	TRBJ1-2
AWSINRGPGNTIY	once	TRBV30	TRBD1	TRBJ1-3
ASSPGHKETQY	.	TRBV3-1/TRBV3-2	.	TRBJ2-5
ASSLTGGITEAF	once	TRBV11-3	.	TRBJ1-1
AWSLGGLYQPQH	.	TRBV30	.	TRBJ1-5
ASRLREGAF	.	TRBV6-6	.	TRBJ1-1
ASSKTNVRCAEAF	.	TRBV21-1	.	TRBJ1-1
AWSAGYGYT	.	TRBV30	.	TRBJ1-2
ASSLSREDEQF	.	TRBV7-2	.	TRBJ2-1
AISELRTGQRYGYT	.	TRBV10-3	.	TRBJ1-2
ASSSPSGGATDTQY	.	TRBV5-1	TRBD2	TRBJ2-3
ASSLKTEYNSPLH	once	TRBV27	.	TRBJ1-6
ASSFRVGATDTQY	.	TRBV28	.	TRBJ2-3
ASRSLAGSKF	once	TRBV2	TRBD2	TRBJ2-1
ASTIGAAFKDTQY	.	TRBV19	.	TRBJ2-3
ARVRAGLRTHTQY	.	TRBV10-2	.	TRBJ2-3
ATSPQGLTYEQY	.	TRBV15	.	TRBJ2-7
ASSPGTGANTEAF	.	TRBV18	TRBD1	TRBJ1-1
ASSLAGQPQH	.	TRBV28	.	TRBJ1-5
ASSPLEGGDT	.	TRBV5-6	.	TRBJ1-2
ASTLGRGSNQPQH	.	TRBV19	.	TRBJ1-5
ASSATAGRQDEQF	.	TRBV5-4	TRBD2	TRBJ2-1
AWGIREKLF	many	TRBV30	.	TRBJ1-4
ASSQDRTGKWDSNQPQH	once	TRBV14	TRBD1	TRBJ1-5
ASSRSSGGNWEQF	.	TRBV27	.	TRBJ2-1
ASSLQGSSTEAF	.	TRBV7-8	.	TRBJ1-1
ASSEDPGPQPQH	.	TRBV6-1	.	TRBJ1-5
ASSVGTATNEKLF	.	TRBV9	.	TRBJ1-4
ASSQDLGGDRGWDIQY	.	TRBV4-3	TRBD1	TRBJ2-4
ASSFIQGGYGYT	.	TRBV7-2	TRBD1	TRBJ1-2
ASSVNSGGEQF	.	TRBV9	TRBD2	TRBJ2-1